This T cell receptor (beta chain) stems from a study of shared clonotypes between healthy human individuals. TCRdb's table, derived via immunoSEQ multiplex PCR, lists solely in-frame clones and lacks some. The sample lists around 700,000 clones; 73% were seen once. Sequencing input: memory CD4+ T cells sorted from blood. Subset reported: CD45RA-negative fraction. The sequence was obtained from a woman aged 25-40 years in good health.

CDR3 protein: CASRTGTSGQGEQFF. The CDR3 DNA follows: TGCGCCAGCAGAACCGGGACTAGCGGCCAGGGGGAGCAGTTCTTC. The chain employs TRBV5-1 and TRBJ2-1; 11 positions match TRBD2. Germline V CDR1 and CDR2: SGHRS, YFSETQ. Trimming took 5 bases from V and 10 from J; bases not matched to a gene: 11. The CDR3 sequence is 15 residues long.